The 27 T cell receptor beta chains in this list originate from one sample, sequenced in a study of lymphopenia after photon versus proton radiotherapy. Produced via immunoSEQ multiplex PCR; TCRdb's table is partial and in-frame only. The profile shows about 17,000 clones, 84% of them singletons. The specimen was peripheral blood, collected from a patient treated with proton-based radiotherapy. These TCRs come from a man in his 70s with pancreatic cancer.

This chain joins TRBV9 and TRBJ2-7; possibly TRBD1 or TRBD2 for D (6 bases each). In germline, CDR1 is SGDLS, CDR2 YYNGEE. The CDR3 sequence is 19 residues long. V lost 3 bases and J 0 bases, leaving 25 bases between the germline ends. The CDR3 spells CASSAGETRGGSISYEQYF. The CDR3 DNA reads TGTGCCAGCAGCGCGGGGGAAACACGAGGGGGTAGCATCTCCTACGAGCAGTACTTC.

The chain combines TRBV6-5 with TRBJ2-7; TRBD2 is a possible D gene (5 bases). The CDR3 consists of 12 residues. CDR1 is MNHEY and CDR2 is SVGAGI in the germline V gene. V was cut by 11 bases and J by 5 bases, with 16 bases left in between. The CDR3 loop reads CAGGKLADEQYF. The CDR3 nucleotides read TGTGCCGGTGGTAAGCTAGCCGACGAGCAGTACTTC.

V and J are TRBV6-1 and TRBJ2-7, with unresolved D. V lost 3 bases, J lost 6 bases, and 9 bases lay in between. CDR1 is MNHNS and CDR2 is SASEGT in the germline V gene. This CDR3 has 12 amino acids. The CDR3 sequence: CASSDTSFEQYF. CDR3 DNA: TGTGCCAGCAGTGATACAAGTTTCGAGCAGTACTTC.

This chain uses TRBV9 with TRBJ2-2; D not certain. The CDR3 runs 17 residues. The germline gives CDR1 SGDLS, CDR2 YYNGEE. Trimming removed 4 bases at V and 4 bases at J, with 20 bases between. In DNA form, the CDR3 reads TGTGCCAGCAGCCGGACGTTGGGCGAGAAGGGCACCGGGGAGCTGTTTTTT. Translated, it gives CASSRTLGEKGTGELFF. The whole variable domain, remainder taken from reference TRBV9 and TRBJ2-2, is DSGVTQTPKHLITATGQRVTLRCSPRSGDLSVYWYQQSLDQGLQFLIQYYNGEERAKGNILERFSAQQFPDLHSELNLSSLELGDSALYFCASSRTLGEKGTGELFFGEGSRLTVL.

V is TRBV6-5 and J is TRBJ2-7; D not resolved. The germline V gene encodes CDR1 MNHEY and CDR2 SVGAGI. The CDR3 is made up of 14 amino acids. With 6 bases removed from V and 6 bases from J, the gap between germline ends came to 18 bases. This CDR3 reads CASSSRAATSEQYF. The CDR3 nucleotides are TGTGCCAGCAGCTCTAGGGCCGCTACGAGCGAGCAGTACTTC.

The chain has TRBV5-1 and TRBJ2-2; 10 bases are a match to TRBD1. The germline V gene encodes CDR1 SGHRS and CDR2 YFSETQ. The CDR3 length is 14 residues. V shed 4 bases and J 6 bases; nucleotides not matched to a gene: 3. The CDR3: CASSGQGVSGELFF. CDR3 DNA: TGCGCCAGCAGCGGACAGGGGGTATCCGGGGAGCTGTTTTTT.

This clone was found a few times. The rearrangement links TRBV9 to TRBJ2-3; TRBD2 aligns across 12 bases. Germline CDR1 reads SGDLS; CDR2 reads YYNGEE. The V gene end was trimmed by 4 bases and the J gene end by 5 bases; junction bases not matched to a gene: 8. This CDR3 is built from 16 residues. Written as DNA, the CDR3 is TGTGCCAGCAGCCCACCCGGACTAGCGGGACAAGATACGCAGTATTTT. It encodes CASSPPGLAGQDTQYF.

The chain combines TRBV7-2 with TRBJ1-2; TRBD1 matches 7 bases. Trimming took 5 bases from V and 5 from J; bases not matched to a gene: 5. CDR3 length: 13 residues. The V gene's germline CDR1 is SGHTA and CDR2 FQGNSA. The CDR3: CASSLGQIYGYTF. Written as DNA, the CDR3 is TGTGCCAGCAGCCTGGGACAGATATATGGCTACACCTTC.

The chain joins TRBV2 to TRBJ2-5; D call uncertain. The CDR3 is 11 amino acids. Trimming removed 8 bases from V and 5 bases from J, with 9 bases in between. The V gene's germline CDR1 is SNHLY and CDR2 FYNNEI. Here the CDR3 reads CASGLRETQYF. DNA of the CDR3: TGTGCCAGCGGGTTGCGGGAGACCCAGTACTTC.

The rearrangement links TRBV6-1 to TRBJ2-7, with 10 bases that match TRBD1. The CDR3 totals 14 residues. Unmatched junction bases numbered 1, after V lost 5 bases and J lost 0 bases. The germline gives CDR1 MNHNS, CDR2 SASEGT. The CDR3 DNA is TGTGCCAGCAGTCGGACAGGGGGCTCCTACGAGCAGTACTTC. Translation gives CASSRTGGSYEQYF.

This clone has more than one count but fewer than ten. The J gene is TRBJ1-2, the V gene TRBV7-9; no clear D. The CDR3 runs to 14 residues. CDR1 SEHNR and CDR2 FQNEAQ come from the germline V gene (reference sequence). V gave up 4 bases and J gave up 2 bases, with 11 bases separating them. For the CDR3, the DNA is TGTGCCAGCAGCTCTGTATTGAGCAACTATGGCTACACCTTC. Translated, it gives CASSSVLSNYGYTF.

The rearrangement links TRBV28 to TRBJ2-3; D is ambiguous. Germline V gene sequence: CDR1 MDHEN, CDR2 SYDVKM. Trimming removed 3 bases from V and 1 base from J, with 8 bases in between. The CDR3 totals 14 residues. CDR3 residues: CASSFVAGTDTQYF. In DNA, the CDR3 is TGTGCCAGCAGTTTCGTGGCAGGCACAGATACGCAGTATTTT. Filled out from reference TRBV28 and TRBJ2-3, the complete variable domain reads DVKVTQSSRYLVKRTGEKVFLECVQDMDHENMFWYRQDPGLGLRLIYFSYDVKMKEKGDIPEGYSVSREKKERFSLILESASTNQTSMYLCASSFVAGTDTQYFGPGTRLTVL.

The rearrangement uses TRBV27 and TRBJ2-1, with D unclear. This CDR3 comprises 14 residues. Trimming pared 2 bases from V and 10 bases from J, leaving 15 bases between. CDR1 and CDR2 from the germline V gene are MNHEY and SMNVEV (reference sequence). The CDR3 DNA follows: TGTGCCAGCAGTTTACCTACCCTCCCTTCGGAGCAGTTCTTC. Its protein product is CASSLPTLPSEQFF.

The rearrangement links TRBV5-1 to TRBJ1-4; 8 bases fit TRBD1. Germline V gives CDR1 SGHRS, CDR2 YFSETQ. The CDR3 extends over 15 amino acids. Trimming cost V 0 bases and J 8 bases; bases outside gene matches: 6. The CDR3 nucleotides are TGCGCCAGCAGCTTGGATGGACAGGGATGGGAAAAACTGTTTTTT. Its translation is CASSLDGQGWEKLFF. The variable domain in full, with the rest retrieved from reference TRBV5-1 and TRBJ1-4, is KAGVTQTPRYLIKTRGQQVTLSCSPISGHRSVSWYQQTPGQGLQFLFEYFSETQRNKGNFPGRFSGRQFSNSRSEMNVSTLELGDSALYLCASSLDGQGWEKLFFGSGTQLSVL.

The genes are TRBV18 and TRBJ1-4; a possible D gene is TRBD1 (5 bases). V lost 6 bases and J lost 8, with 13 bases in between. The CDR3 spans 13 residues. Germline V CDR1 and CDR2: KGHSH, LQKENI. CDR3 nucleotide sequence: TGTGCCAGCTCGGCAGGGTTAAGCGAAAAACTGTTTTTT. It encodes CASSAGLSEKLFF.

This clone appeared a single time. Here the CDR3 reads CASSRRTKTANTGELFF. The CDR3 nucleotides read TGCGCCAGCAGCCGGAGGACTAAAACCGCGAACACCGGGGAGCTGTTTTTT. V gene TRBV4-1 combines with J gene TRBJ2-2, with D possibly being TRBD2 (6 bases). Germline V CDR1 and CDR2: MGHRA, YSYEKL. The CDR3 contains 17 residues. V lost 4 bases to trimming and J lost 0 bases, with 15 bases between them.

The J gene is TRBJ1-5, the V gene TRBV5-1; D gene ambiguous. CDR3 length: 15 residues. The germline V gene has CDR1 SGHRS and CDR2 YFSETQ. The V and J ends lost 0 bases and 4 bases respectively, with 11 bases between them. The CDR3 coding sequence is TGCGCCAGCAGCTTGGCCGGAGCCCGAAATCAGCCCCAGCATTTT. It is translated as CASSLAGARNQPQHF.

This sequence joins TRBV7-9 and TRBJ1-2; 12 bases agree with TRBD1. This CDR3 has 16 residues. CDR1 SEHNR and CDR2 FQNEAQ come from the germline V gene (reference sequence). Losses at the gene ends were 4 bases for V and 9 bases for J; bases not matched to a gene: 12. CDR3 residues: CASSSLKTGTGGSYTF. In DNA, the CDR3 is TGTGCCAGCAGCTCGCTAAAAACCGGGACAGGGGGCAGCTACACCTTC.

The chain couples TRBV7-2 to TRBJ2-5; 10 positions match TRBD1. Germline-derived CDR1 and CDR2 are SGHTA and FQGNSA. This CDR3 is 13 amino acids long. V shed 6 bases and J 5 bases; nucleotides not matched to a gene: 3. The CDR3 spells CASRRDRGETQYF. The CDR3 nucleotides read TGTGCCAGCAGAAGGGACAGGGGTGAGACCCAGTACTTC.

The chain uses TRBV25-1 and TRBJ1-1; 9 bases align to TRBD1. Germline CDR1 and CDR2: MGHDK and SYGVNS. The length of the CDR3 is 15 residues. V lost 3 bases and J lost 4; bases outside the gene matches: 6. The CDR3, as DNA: TGTGCCAGCAGTGACCTGGGACAGGGAGGCACTGAAGCTTTCTTT. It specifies CASSDLGQGGTEAFF.

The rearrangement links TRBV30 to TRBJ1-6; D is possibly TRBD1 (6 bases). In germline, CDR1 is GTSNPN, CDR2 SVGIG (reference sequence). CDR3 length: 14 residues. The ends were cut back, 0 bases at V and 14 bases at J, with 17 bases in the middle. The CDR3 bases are TGTGCCTGGAGTGTTGCAGGGGTGGGGGGGACCCTCCACTTT. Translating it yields CAWSVAGVGGTLHF.

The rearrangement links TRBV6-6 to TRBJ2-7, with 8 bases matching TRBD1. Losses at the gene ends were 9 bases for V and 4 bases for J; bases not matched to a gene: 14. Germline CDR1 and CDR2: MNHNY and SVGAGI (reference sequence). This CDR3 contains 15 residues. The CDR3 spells CASSQGQDLNYEQYF. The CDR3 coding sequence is TGTGCCAGTAGTCAGGGACAGGACTTAAATTACGAGCAGTACTTC.

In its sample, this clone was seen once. CDR3 nucleotides: TGTGCCAGCAGTAGGACTAGCGGAAGCACAGATACGCAGTATTTT. Translating it yields CASSRTSGSTDTQYF. The chain has TRBV6-1 and TRBJ2-3, with 10 bases lining up with TRBD2. CDR3 size: 15 residues. Looked up from germline, CDR1 is MNHNS and CDR2 is SASEGT. The V gene end was trimmed by 5 bases and the J gene end by 0 bases; junction bases not matched to a gene: 2.

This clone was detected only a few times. CDR3 in DNA: TGTGCCAGCAGCCGTCGGACAGGGGATTATTCTGGGGCCAACGTCCTGACTTTC. The encoded protein is CASSRRTGDYSGANVLTF. V and J are TRBV5-8 and TRBJ2-6; 9 bases are shared with TRBD1. Germline lookup yields CDR1 SGHTS and CDR2 YDEGEE. J gave up 1 base and V 4 bases, and 9 bases lay outside the gene matches. The CDR3 spans 18 residues.

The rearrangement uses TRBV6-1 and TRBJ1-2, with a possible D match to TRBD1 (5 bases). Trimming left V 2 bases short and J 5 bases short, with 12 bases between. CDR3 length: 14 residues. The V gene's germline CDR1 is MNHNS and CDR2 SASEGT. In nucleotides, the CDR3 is TGTGCCAGCAGTGAAAGTGGGGGTGGTTATGGCTACACCTTC. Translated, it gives CASSESGGGYGYTF.

CDR3 amino acids: CASSGRGASGSSPDTQYF. CDR3 in DNA: TGTGCCAGCAGTGGGAGGGGGGCTAGCGGCAGTTCTCCCGATACGCAGTATTTT. This chain links TRBV5-4 with TRBJ2-3; possible D gene TRBD2, 7 bases. The V gene's germline CDR1 is SGHNT and CDR2 YYREEE (reference sequence). The CDR3 consists of 18 residues. V was cut by 5 bases and J by 6 bases, with 28 bases left in between.

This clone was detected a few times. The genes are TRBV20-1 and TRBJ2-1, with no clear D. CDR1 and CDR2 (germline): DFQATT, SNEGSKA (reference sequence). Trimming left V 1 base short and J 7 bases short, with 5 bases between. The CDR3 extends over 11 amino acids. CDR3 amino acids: CSARVSNEQFF. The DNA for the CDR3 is TGCAGTGCTAGAGTGTCAAATGAGCAGTTCTTC.